The clone carrying this TCR beta chain has more than one count but fewer than ten. Its matching antigen is unknown. This specimen comes from a study of T cell repertoires in cytomegalovirus infection. Study context: CMV epitopes, recently identified HLA-C-restricted and well-studied HLA-B-restricted, were used. Public TCR beta signatures indicated both CMV infection and matching HLA type. Regarding the study as a whole: Individuals carrying CMV plus the relevant HLA were identified by cumulative frequency of public TCR beta families. Clonotypes of TCR beta that were HLA-C-restricted and CMV-specific dominated the ex vivo response.

TCRdb used MiXCR to reprocess the reads, holding one entry per CDR3 protein. The data show about 920,000 distinct CDR3 sequences, with approximately 33% seen just once and 13% held by the top ten. This CDR3 region has 14 residues. Trimming left V 5 bases short and J 2 bases short, with 13 bases between. Looked up from germline, CDR1 is MNHEY and CDR2 is SMNVEV (reference sequence). This receptor was obtained from a human donor in good health (CMV status not recorded). Some clones in this sample may be carry-over from other donors' samples. The sample here was cultured CD8+ T cells from PBMCs, taken from culture after CMV antigen stimulation. This chain links TRBV27 with TRBJ2-7; D is possibly TRBD1 or TRBD2 (5 bases each). This CDR3 is CASSLAGAAYEQYF. CDR3 coding DNA: TGTGCCAGCAGTCTCGCCGGGGCCGCCTACGAGCAGTACTTC.